A single sample is the source of the 16 T cell receptor beta chains below, sequenced in a study of shared clonotypes between healthy human individuals. Sequencing was performed with immunoSEQ multiplex PCR; in TCRdb, only in-frame clones are kept and a portion is missing. The sample includes around 500,000 clones, around 75% of them seen just once. The sample comprised PBMCs. Every receptor here comes from a woman aged 40 to 49 in good health. Some clones in this sample may be carry-over from other donors' samples.

The V and J genes are TRBV5-1 and TRBJ2-7; 7 bases match TRBD2. Germline CDR1 reads SGHRS; CDR2 reads YFSETQ. After removal of 2 bases from V and 2 bases from J, the junction contained 7 bases not matched to a gene. The CDR3 covers 15 residues. The CDR3 nucleotides read TGCGCCAGCAGCTTCGGCCTAGCGGAAACCTACGAGCAGTACTTC. It is translated as CASSFGLAETYEQYF. Variable domain in full (rest from reference TRBV5-1 and TRBJ2-7): KAGVTQTPRYLIKTRGQQVTLSCSPISGHRSVSWYQQTPGQGLQFLFEYFSETQRNKGNFPGRFSGRQFSNSRSEMNVSTLELGDSALYLCASSFGLAETYEQYFGPGTRLTVT.

The V gene is TRBV7-8, the J gene TRBJ2-1, with D uncertain. The V gene lost 1 base and the J gene lost 12 bases, with 13 bases spanning the gap. This CDR3 is built from 13 residues. The germline V gene has CDR1 SGHVS and CDR2 FQNEAQ. The CDR3 sequence: CASSLEQSKVQFF. As DNA, the CDR3 is TGTGCCAGCAGCTTAGAACAGTCTAAGGTGCAGTTCTTC. Supplemented by reference TRBV7-8 and TRBJ2-1, the full variable domain reads GAGVSQSPRYKVAKRGQDVALRCDPISGHVSLFWYQQALGQGPEFLTYFQNEAQLDKSGLPSDRFFAERPEGSVSTLKIQRTQQEDSAVYLCASSLEQSKVQFFGPGTRLTVL.

This clone occurred a few times. The rearrangement joins TRBV7-8 to TRBJ2-2, with D maybe TRBD1 (5 bases). Germline V gene sequence: CDR1 SGHVS, CDR2 FQNEAQ. The CDR3 length is 12 residues. Trimming removed 4 bases from V and 10 bases from J, with 10 bases in between. The CDR3 sequence: CASSWPQEELFF. CDR3 DNA: TGTGCCAGCAGCTGGCCACAGGAGGAGCTGTTTTTT.

The V gene is TRBV5-1, the J gene TRBJ1-1; weak D call: TRBD1 (5 bases). The germline gives CDR1 SGHRS, CDR2 YFSETQ. The V end was cut by 5 bases, the J end by 5 bases, with 16 bases between. CDR3 length equals 14 residues. The CDR3 protein is CASRDGQPGTEAFF. The CDR3 nucleotides read TGCGCCAGCAGGGACGGACAACCGGGGACTGAAGCTTTCTTT.

The chain has TRBV14 and TRBJ2-5, with TRBD2 identical over 9 bases. The CDR3 extends over 14 amino acids. Germline loops: CDR1 SGHDN, CDR2 FVKESK. V shed 1 base and J 7 bases; nucleotides not matched to a gene: 4. The CDR3 sequence is CASSQGTSAGTQYF. CDR3 sequence (DNA): TGTGCCAGCAGCCAAGGGACTAGCGCCGGGACCCAGTACTTC.

The rearrangement joins TRBV10-2 to TRBJ2-3; D is ambiguous. The CDR3 loop spans 15 amino acids. Trimming removed 3 bases at V and 6 bases at J, with 16 bases between. In germline, CDR1 is WSHSY, CDR2 SAAADI. This chain's CDR3 is CASSEDGGEWDTQYF. CDR3 in DNA: TGCGCCAGCAGTGAAGATGGCGGCGAATGGGATACGCAGTATTTT.

The rearrangement joins TRBV5-1 to TRBJ2-2; TRBD1 matches at 7 bases. Germline V CDR1 and CDR2: SGHRS, YFSETQ. This CDR3 spans 15 amino acids. V gave up 4 bases and J gave up 2 bases; unmatched junction bases: 5. CDR3 coding DNA: TGCGCCAGCAGCACCTGGGACAGAAACACCGGGGAGCTGTTTTTT. This codes for CASSTWDRNTGELFF.

J is TRBJ2-1 and V is TRBV27, with D possibly matching TRBD2 (6 bases). CDR3 size: 15 residues. With 5 bases removed from V and 8 bases from J, the gap between germline ends came to 19 bases. CDR1 and CDR2 (germline): MNHEY, SMNVEV (reference sequence). The CDR3 region is CASSNRDSRGHEQFF. The DNA of the CDR3 is TGTGCCAGCAGTAATCGGGACTCTCGCGGACATGAGCAGTTCTTC.

The rearrangement uses TRBV5-1 and TRBJ2-7, with a tentative D call TRBD1 (6 bases). Trimming stripped 2 bases from V and 0 bases from J, with 9 bases between. The CDR3 loop spans 14 amino acids. Per the germline V gene, CDR1 is SGHRS and CDR2 is YFSETQ. The CDR3 coding sequence is TGCGCCAGCAGCTTCGGGACAACCTCCTACGAGCAGTACTTC. Protein sequence: CASSFGTTSYEQYF.

The chain carries TRBV5-4 and TRBJ2-1; 10 bases line up with TRBD2. The CDR3 runs to 15 residues. Germline CDR1 reads SGHNT; CDR2 reads YYREEE (reference sequence). Trimming removed 4 bases from V and 5 bases from J; junction bases left unmatched: 6. DNA of the CDR3: TGTGCCAGCAGCCTGACTAGCGGGTGGGACAATGAGCAGTTCTTC. Amino acid sequence: CASSLTSGWDNEQFF.

This clone appeared a single time. The genes are TRBV7-6 and TRBJ2-3; a possible D gene is TRBD2 (5 bases). The ends were cut back, 0 bases at V and 6 bases at J, with 13 bases in the middle. The CDR3 totals 15 residues. Germline-derived CDR1 and CDR2 are SGHVS and FNYEAQ. CDR3 sequence reads: CASSLAGITGDTQYF. The DNA for the CDR3 is TGTGCCAGCAGCTTAGCCGGTATTACGGGGGATACGCAGTATTTT. The full variable domain, with the rest looked up from reference TRBV7-6 and TRBJ2-3, is GAGVSQSPRYKVTKRGQDVALRCDPISGHVSLYWYRQALGQGPEFLTYFNYEAQQDKSGLPNDRFSAERPEGSISTLTIQRTEQRDSAMYRCASSLAGITGDTQYFGPGTRLTVL.

The chain joins TRBV9 to TRBJ2-3, with TRBD2 matching over 8 bases. V gave up 6 bases and J gave up 4 bases; unmatched junction bases: 13. Germline CDR1 and CDR2: SGDLS and YYNGEE. CDR3 length: 16 residues. The CDR3 DNA reads TGTGCCAGCAACAACCCGACTAGCGCGGGATCAGATACGCAGTATTTT. Translation: CASNNPTSAGSDTQYF.

The rearrangement uses TRBV5-1 and TRBJ2-7, with TRBD2 matching over 10 bases. This CDR3 region has 15 residues. V shed 1 base, J shed 2 bases, and the junction held 3 bases outside the gene matches. The germline gives CDR1 SGHRS, CDR2 YFSETQ. CDR3 amino acids: CASSLLAGATYEQYF. The CDR3 DNA is TGCGCCAGCAGCTTGCTAGCGGGAGCCACCTACGAGCAGTACTTC.

The rearrangement uses TRBV18 and TRBJ1-1; no clear D gene. In germline, CDR1 is KGHSH, CDR2 LQKENI. V was clipped by 0 bases and J by 2 bases, with 16 bases between them. The CDR3 consists of 17 residues. CDR3 DNA sequence: TGTGCCAGCTCACCACCGGGATTTCAGTGGGCCAACACTGAAGCTTTCTTT. This gives the protein CASSPPGFQWANTEAFF.

This sequence joins TRBV4-3 and TRBJ2-2; no definite D call. The ends were cut back, 1 base at V and 0 bases at J, with 12 bases in the middle. The CDR3 contains 17 residues. In germline, CDR1 is LGHNA, CDR2 YSLEER. The CDR3 nucleotides read TGCGCCAGCAGCCAAGGCTTAGACATCGCGAACACCGGGGAGCTGTTTTTT. It translates to CASSQGLDIANTGELFF.

This clone has more than one count but fewer than ten. The chain uses TRBV7-2 and TRBJ2-7; weak D call: TRBD1 (6 bases). This CDR3 region has 16 residues. Trimming removed 1 base from V and 1 base from J, with 14 bases in between. Per the germline V gene, CDR1 is SGHTA and CDR2 is FQGNSA. Written as DNA, the CDR3 is TGTGCCAGCAGCTTAGGCGGTACAGGGTATTCCTACGAGCAGTACTTC. It encodes CASSLGGTGYSYEQYF.